The clone carrying this TCR beta chain was found many times. Described time point: after trial treatment. Treatment noted: LDRT plus nivolumab, ipilimumab, low-dose cyclophosphamide and aspirin (RACIN trial). V dropped 3 bases and J dropped 7 bases, with 10 bases sitting between them. The CDR3 contains 13 residues. Germline CDR1 MDHEN, CDR2 SYDVKM. This entry belongs to a study of low-dose radiotherapy and immunotherapy resistance in tumors. Alpha- and beta-chain coverage of first-strand cDNA came from TRAV- and TRBV-specific primers. The authors amplified TCRs for about 20 PCR cycles with a constant-region primer and a V-primer adapter. One entry per CDR3 protein results from TCRdb running MiXCR on the reads. Among approximately 42,000 distinct CDR3 sequences listed, less than 30% were seen once.

The sequencing used PBMCs, collected after low-dose radiotherapy plus immunotherapy. The gene calls are TRBV28 and TRBJ2-1; D unclear. The sequence was obtained from a male donor with prostate cancer. Here the CDR3 DNA reads TGTGCCAGCAGTTTGTCACCTATGAATGAGCAGTTCTTC. Its translation: CASSLSPMNEQFF.